By share of the sample, the clone carrying this T cell receptor delta chain is medium-sized (0.01 to 0.1%). As yet, its antigen is unknown. This sample also contains other DNA sequences that code for the same CDR3. Vgamma9/Vdelta2+ and Vdelta2-negative gammadelta T cells were flow-sorted from PBMC for bulk sequencing. V gave up 4 bases and J gave up 1 base; unmatched junction bases: 15. The V gene's germline CDR1 is TVYSNPD and CDR2 GDNSRS (reference sequence). This CDR3 is built from 19 residues. TCRdb re-called clones from the multiplex PCR reads via CATT. The sample holds 45,000 to 60,000 delta-chain clones; more than 1.5% are singletons and the top ten take around 22%. The data derive from a study of γδ T cells in repeated Plasmodium falciparum infection. Study as a whole: Malian samples came from no-transmission periods or across acute febrile malaria episodes. Study-wide findings and caveats: Vgamma9/Vdelta2+ T cells showed a stable polyclonal repertoire with shared TCRgamma sequences.

Sequences were obtained from gamma-delta T cells from blood. The V call is TRDV3, the J call TRDJ3; 8 bases are shared with TRDD3. The TCR was taken from a pool of human donors (malaria-infected and uninfected, not separated). The CDR3 loop reads CASPTYKGYASWDTRQMFF. The CDR3 DNA is TGTGCCTCACCCACATACAAGGGATACGCTTCCTGGGACACCCGACAGATGTTTTTC. Filled out from reference TRDV3 and TRDJ3, the complete variable domain reads CDKVTQSSPDQTVASGSEVVLLCTYDTVYSNPDLFWYRIRPDYSFQFVFYGDNSRSEGADFTQGRFSVKHILTQKAFHLVISPVRTEDSATYYCASPTYKGYASWDTRQMFFGTGIKLFVEP.